These 15 T cell receptor beta chains came from one sample sequenced in a study of shared clonotypes between healthy human individuals. TCRdb's table, derived via immunoSEQ multiplex PCR, lists solely in-frame clones and lacks some. Of about 1,500,000 clones in the sample, roughly 96% were seen once. The sequenced material came from naive CD4+ T cells sorted from blood. The sample's subset: CD45RA+ positively selected. These receptors all stem from a man in his thirties or forties in good health.

The chain links TRBV10-1 to TRBJ2-2; no firm D call. V shed 6 bases and J shed 6 bases, with 11 bases lying between them. CDR3 length: 13 residues. Germline-derived CDR1 and CDR2 are WNHNN and SYGVQD (reference sequence). DNA for the CDR3: TGCGCCAGCAGGGTGGGTCCGGCCGGGGAGCTGTTTTTT. It yields the protein CASRVGPAGELFF.

This clone was counted only a few times. The rearrangement joins TRBV19 to TRBJ2-2, with 10 bases fitting TRBD1. Germline loops: CDR1 LNHDA, CDR2 SQIVND (reference sequence). V was pared by 4 bases and J by 4 bases, with 6 bases of the junction left unmatched. The CDR3 is 16 amino acids. This chain's CDR3 is CASSRQGALRTGELFF. Written as DNA, the CDR3 is TGTGCCAGTAGTAGACAGGGGGCATTGCGCACCGGGGAGCTGTTTTTT.

The CDR3 sequence: CAWTKGAIGEKLFF. The CDR3 region has the DNA TGTGCCTGGACTAAGGGGGCAATTGGTGAAAAACTGTTTTTT. The chain links TRBV30 to TRBJ1-4, with 7 bases identical to TRBD1. The trim removed 4 bases at V and 7 bases at J, leaving 9 bases unmatched. The CDR3 is made up of 14 amino acids. Germline CDR1 reads GTSNPN; CDR2 reads SVGIG (reference sequence).

This CDR3 reads CASSQAQGAIDEQYF. The DNA for the CDR3 is TGCGCCAGCAGCCAAGCACAGGGGGCGATTGACGAGCAGTACTTC. The chain couples TRBV4-3 to TRBJ2-7, with 9 bases identical to TRBD1. The CDR3 is made up of 15 amino acids. CDR1 is LGHNA, CDR2 YSLEER, per germline. The V and J ends lost 1 base and 5 bases, in that order; junction bases with no gene match: 6.

The rearrangement links TRBV7-2 to TRBJ2-1; the match to TRBD2 covers 9 bases. Germline lookup yields CDR1 SGHTA and CDR2 FQGNSA. The CDR3 loop spans 15 amino acids. V gave up 6 bases and J gave up 11 bases; unmatched junction bases: 14. DNA for the CDR3: TGTGCCAGCAGTTTTGATAGCGGGAGAGTTTCCAAGCAGTTCTTC. Its translation: CASSFDSGRVSKQFF.

The chain employs TRBV28 and TRBJ1-5, with TRBD1 matching over 7 bases. Looked up from germline, CDR1 is MDHEN and CDR2 is SYDVKM. Trimming took 3 bases from V and 6 from J; bases not matched to a gene: 5. The CDR3 contains 14 residues. CDR3 DNA sequence: TGTGCCAGCAGTTTTCAGGGGGTGCGTCAGCCCCAGCATTTT. Translation gives CASSFQGVRQPQHF.

On this clone: Additional DNA sequences in this sample encode the identical CDR3. V is TRBV28 and J is TRBJ2-7, with a possible D match to TRBD1 (6 bases). From germline, CDR1 is MDHEN and CDR2 SYDVKM. CDR3 length: 12 amino acids. Trimming took 8 bases from V and 2 from J, leaving 10 bases between them. CDR3 amino acids: CASRDKPYEQYF. The CDR3 coding sequence is TGTGCCAGCCGGGACAAGCCCTACGAGCAGTACTTC.

This clone has only one observation. The rearrangement uses TRBV4-2 and TRBJ2-7; D is ambiguous. The CDR3 contains 14 residues. The V end was cut by 1 base, the J end by 7 bases, with 14 bases between. From germline, CDR1 is LGHNA and CDR2 YNFKEQ. The CDR3, as DNA: TGTGCCAGCAGCCAAGGACTTCCGGCTCCGGAGCAGTACTTC. Protein product: CASSQGLPAPEQYF.

The CDR3 spells CASSLQGAINEQFF. CDR3 bases: TGCGCCAGCAGCTTACAGGGAGCGATCAATGAGCAGTTCTTC. The chain couples TRBV5-1 to TRBJ2-1, with TRBD1 as a possible D gene (6 bases). CDR1 SGHRS and CDR2 YFSETQ come from the germline V gene. Trimming stripped 2 bases from V and 6 bases from J, with 12 bases between. The CDR3 is 14 amino acids.

This chain links TRBV7-3 with TRBJ2-7; D not resolved. This CDR3 is built from 13 residues. Germline V gene sequence: CDR1 SGHTA, CDR2 FQGTGA. V lost 0 bases to trimming and J lost 6 bases, with 9 bases between them. The CDR3 coding sequence is TGTGCCAGCAGCTTAACGGCCCTATCCGAGCAGTACTTC. Amino acid sequence: CASSLTALSEQYF. The full variable domain, completed using reference TRBV7-3 and TRBJ2-7, is GAGVSQTPSNKVTEKGKYVELRCDPISGHTALYWYRQSLGQGPEFLIYFQGTGAADDSGLPNDRFFAVRPEGSVSTLKIQRTERGDSAVYLCASSLTALSEQYFGPGTRLTVT.

The rearrangement joins TRBV28 to TRBJ1-1, with a tentative D call TRBD1 (5 bases). Germline lookup yields CDR1 MDHEN and CDR2 SYDVKM. Trimming pared 6 bases from V and 2 bases from J, leaving 13 bases between. The CDR3 loop spans 14 amino acids. CDR3 bases: TGTGCCAGCAGGCTTTGGGACGGAAACACTGAAGCTTTCTTT. Its protein is CASRLWDGNTEAFF.

The V and J genes are TRBV28 and TRBJ1-1; D remains ambiguous. There are 11 residues in the CDR3. From germline, CDR1 is MDHEN and CDR2 SYDVKM. The germline V and J ends were trimmed by 11 bases and 3 bases, with 10 bases remaining between them. This chain's CDR3 is CAAQQDTEAFF. The CDR3 bases are TGTGCCGCTCAGCAGGACACTGAAGCTTTCTTT.

The chain combines TRBV19 with TRBJ1-5, with TRBD1 identical over 8 bases. The V gene end was trimmed by 8 bases and the J gene end by 7 bases; junction bases not matched to a gene: 10. CDR1 LNHDA and CDR2 SQIVND come from the germline V gene (reference sequence). The CDR3 sequence is 14 residues long. CDR3 in amino acids: CASDPTGVRQPQHF. For the CDR3, the DNA is TGTGCCAGTGACCCGACAGGGGTGAGACAGCCCCAGCATTTT.

This chain uses TRBV7-2 with TRBJ2-1; TRBD1 aligns across 8 bases. The germline CDR1 and CDR2 sequences are SGHTA and FQGNSA. The CDR3 length is 12 residues. The V and J ends lost 6 bases and 15 bases, in that order; junction bases with no gene match: 10. The CDR3 spells CASSFRGQGGFF. The CDR3 nucleotides read TGTGCCAGCAGTTTTCGTGGACAGGGCGGGTTCTTC.

This sequence joins TRBV15 and TRBJ2-2; no clear D. Trimming removed 1 base from V and 5 bases from J, with 5 bases in between. Germline values: CDR1 LNHNV, CDR2 YYDKDF (reference sequence). The CDR3 loop spans 13 amino acids. CDR3 region: CATSRGLTGELFF. Here the CDR3 DNA reads TGTGCCACCAGCAGAGGCCTAACCGGGGAGCTGTTTTTT. The whole variable domain, remainder taken from reference TRBV15 and TRBJ2-2, is DAMVIQNPRYQVTQFGKPVTLSCSQTLNHNVMYWYQQKSSQAPKLLFHYYDKDFNNEADTPDNFQSRRPNTSFCFLDIRSPGLGDTAMYLCATSRGLTGELFFGEGSRLTVL.